This TCR beta chain is from a study of shared clonotypes between healthy human individuals. TCRdb's table, derived via immunoSEQ multiplex PCR, lists solely in-frame clones and lacks some. Among more than 450,000 clones, 79% were seen once, and the ten largest hold approximately 12%. This CDR3 has 16 amino acids. The junction had 9 bases not matched to a gene; V was cut back by 6 bases and J by 4 bases. Germline assignment: CDR1 SGHAT and CDR2 FQDESV (reference sequence). Source material: PBMCs. The chain couples TRBV11-1 to TRBJ2-2; 9 positions agree with TRBD1. The clonotype comes from a woman between 35 and 50 years old in good health. Some clones in this sample may be carry-over from other donors' samples. CDR3 sequence (DNA): TGTGCCAGCAGACGAACAGGGGGCGCTGGCACCGGGGAGCTGTTTTTT. This codes for CASRRTGGAGTGELFF.